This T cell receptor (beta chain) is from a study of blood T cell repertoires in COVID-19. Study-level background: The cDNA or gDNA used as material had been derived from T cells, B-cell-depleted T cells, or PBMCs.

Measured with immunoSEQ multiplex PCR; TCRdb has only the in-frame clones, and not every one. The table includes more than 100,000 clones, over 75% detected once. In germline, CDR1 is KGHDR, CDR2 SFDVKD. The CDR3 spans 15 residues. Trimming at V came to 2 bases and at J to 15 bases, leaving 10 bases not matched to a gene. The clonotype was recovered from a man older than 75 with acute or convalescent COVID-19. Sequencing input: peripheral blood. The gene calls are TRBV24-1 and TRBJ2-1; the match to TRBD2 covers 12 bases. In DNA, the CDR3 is TGTGCCACCAGTGATTCTTCGACTAGCGGGAGAACGAGGTTCTTC. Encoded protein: CATSDSSTSGRTRFF.